This T cell receptor beta chain was recorded in a study of blood T cell repertoires in COVID-19. Study as a whole: Both acute and convalescent COVID-19 samples were obtained from the United States, Italy and Spain.

The germline V gene has CDR1 GTSNPN and CDR2 SVGIG (reference sequence). The germline V and J ends were trimmed by 0 bases and 9 bases, with 15 bases remaining between them. The length of the CDR3 is 14 residues. In the original workflow: Estimation of nucleated cell counts was performed using reference gene primer amplification. Method: immunoSEQ multiplex PCR; TCRdb's copy keeps in-frame clones and lacks some. V and J calls plus clone size are reproduced from that table; the DNA served to infer D and trimming. Of over 250,000 clones listed, roughly four fifths are singletons. The chain combines TRBV30 with TRBJ2-1, with D perhaps matching TRBD1 (5 bases). The clonotype originates from a woman aged 50 to 60 who had recovered from COVID-19. Sequencing was performed on peripheral blood. CDR3 bases: TGTGCCTGGAGTGTAGCTGGGGCCACGGGTGAGCAGTTCTTC. Encoded protein: CAWSVAGATGEQFF.